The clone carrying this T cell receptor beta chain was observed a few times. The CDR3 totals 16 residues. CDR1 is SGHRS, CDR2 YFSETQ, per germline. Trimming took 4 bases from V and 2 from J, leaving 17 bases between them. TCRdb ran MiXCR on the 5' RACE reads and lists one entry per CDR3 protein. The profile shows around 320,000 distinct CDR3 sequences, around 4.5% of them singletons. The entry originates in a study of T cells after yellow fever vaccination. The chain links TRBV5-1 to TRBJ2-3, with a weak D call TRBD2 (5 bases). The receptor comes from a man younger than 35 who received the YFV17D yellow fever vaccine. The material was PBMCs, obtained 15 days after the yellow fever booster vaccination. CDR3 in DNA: TGCGCCAGCAGCCCAGCCAGCGGCGGATACACAGATACGCAGTATTTT. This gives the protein CASSPASGGYTDTQYF. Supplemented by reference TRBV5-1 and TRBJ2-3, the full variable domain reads KAGVTQTPRYLIKTRGQQVTLSCSPISGHRSVSWYQQTPGQGLQFLFEYFSETQRNKGNFPGRFSGRQFSNSRSEMNVSTLELGDSALYLCASSPASGGYTDTQYFGPGTRLTVL.